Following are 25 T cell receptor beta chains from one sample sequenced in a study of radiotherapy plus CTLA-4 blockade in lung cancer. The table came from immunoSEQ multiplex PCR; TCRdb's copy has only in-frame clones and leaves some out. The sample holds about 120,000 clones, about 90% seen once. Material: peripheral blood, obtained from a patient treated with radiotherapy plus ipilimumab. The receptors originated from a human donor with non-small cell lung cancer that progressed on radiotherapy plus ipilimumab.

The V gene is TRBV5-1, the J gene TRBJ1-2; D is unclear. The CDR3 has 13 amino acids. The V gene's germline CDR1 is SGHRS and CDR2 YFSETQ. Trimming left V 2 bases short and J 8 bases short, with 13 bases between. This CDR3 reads CASSLTLEQGYTF. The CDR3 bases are TGCGCCAGCAGCTTAACCCTTGAACAGGGCTACACCTTC.

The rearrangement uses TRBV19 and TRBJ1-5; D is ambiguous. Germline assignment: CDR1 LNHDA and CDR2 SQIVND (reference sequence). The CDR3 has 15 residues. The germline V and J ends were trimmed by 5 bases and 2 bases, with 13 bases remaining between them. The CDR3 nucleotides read TGTGCCAGTAGTGTGGTGTCGGGTGGCAATCAGCCCCAGCATTTT. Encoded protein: CASSVVSGGNQPQHF.

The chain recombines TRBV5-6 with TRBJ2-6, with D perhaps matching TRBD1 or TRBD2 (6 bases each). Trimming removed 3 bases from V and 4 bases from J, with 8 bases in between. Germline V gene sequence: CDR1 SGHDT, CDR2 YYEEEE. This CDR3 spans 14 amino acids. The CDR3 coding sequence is TGTGCCAGCAGCTCGGGGGCCGGGGCCAACGTCCTGACTTTC. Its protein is CASSSGAGANVLTF.

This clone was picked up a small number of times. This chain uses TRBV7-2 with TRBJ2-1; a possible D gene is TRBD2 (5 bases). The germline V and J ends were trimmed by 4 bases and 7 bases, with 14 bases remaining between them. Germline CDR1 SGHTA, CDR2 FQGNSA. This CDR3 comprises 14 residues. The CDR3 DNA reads TGTGCCAGCAGCTCTCGGGGTATATGGAATGAGCAGTTCTTC. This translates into CASSSRGIWNEQFF.

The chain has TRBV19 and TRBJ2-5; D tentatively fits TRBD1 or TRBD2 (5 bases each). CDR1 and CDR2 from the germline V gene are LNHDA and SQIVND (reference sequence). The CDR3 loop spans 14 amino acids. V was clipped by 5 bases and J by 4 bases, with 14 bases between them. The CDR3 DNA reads TGTGCCAGTAGTCAGGGACGGCCCGGAGAGACCCAGTACTTC. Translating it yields CASSQGRPGETQYF.

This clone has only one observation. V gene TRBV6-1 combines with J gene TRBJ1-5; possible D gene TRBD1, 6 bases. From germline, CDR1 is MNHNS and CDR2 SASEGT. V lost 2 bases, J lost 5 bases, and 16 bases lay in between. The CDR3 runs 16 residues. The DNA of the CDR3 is TGTGCCAGCAGTGAAAGGAGTTGGAAGGGGGATCAGCCCCAGCATTTT. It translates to CASSERSWKGDQPQHF.

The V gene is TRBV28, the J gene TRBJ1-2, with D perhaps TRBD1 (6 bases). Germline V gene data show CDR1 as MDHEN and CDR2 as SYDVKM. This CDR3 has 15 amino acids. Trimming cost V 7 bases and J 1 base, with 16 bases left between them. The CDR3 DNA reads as TGTGCCAGCACCGTGGGGCAGGGGCTTAACTATGGCTACACCTTC. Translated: CASTVGQGLNYGYTF.

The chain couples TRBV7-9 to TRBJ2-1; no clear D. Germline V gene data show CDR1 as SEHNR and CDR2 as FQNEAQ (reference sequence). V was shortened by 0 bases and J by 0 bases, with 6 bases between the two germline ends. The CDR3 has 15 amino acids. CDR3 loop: CASSLAPSSYNEQFF. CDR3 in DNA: TGTGCCAGCAGCTTAGCGCCGAGCTCCTACAATGAGCAGTTCTTC.

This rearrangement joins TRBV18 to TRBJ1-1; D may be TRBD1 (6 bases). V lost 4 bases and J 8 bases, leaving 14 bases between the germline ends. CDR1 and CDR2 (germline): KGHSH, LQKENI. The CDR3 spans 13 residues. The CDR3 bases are TGTGCCAGCTCACAAACGACAGGCGGGGAAGCTTTCTTT. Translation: CASSQTTGGEAFF.

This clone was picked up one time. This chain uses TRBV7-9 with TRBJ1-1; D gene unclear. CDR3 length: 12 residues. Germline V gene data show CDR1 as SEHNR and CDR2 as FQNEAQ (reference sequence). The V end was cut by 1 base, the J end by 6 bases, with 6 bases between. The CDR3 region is CASSLVGSEAFF. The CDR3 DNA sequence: TGTGCCAGCAGCTTAGTGGGATCTGAAGCTTTCTTT.

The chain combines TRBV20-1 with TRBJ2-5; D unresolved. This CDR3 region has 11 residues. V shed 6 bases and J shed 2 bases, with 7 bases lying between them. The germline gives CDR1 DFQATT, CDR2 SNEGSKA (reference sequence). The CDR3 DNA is TGCAGTGCCAAGAAACAAGAGACCCAGTACTTC. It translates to CSAKKQETQYF.

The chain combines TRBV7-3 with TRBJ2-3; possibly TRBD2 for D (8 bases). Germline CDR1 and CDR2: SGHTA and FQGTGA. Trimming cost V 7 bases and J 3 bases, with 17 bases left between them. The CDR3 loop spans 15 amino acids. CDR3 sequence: CASTRGGGRTDTQYF. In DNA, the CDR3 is TGTGCCAGCACTCGAGGGGGCGGGAGGACAGATACGCAGTATTTT.

Here the CDR3 DNA reads TGCGCCAGCAGCTTGGCCGGTGGGGGAGCATCCTACAATGAGCAGTTCTTC. The encoded protein is CASSLAGGGASYNEQFF. The chain carries TRBV5-1 and TRBJ2-1, with D perhaps TRBD1 or TRBD2 (5 bases each). Trimming stripped 0 bases from V and 1 base from J, with 14 bases between. This CDR3 comprises 17 residues. Germline V gene sequence: CDR1 SGHRS, CDR2 YFSETQ.

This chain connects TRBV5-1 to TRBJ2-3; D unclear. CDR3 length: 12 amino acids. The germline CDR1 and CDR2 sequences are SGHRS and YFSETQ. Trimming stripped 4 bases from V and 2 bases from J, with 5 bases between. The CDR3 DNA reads TGCGCCAGCAGCCAAAACACAGATACGCAGTATTTT. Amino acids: CASSQNTDTQYF.

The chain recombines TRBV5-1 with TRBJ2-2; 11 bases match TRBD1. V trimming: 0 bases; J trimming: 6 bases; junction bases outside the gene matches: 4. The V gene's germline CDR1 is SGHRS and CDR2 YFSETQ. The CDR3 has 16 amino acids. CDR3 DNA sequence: TGCGCCAGCAGCTTGGGTCTGGGACAGGGGGCCGGGGAGCTGTTTTTT. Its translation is CASSLGLGQGAGELFF.

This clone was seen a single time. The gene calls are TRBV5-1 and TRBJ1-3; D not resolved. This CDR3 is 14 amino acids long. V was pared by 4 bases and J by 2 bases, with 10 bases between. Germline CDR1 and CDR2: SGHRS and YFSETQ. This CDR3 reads CASSRGGAGNTIYF. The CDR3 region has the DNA TGCGCCAGCAGCAGAGGCGGGGCTGGAAACACCATATATTTT.

The CDR3 bases are TGTGCCAGCAGCTTAGAAGCGATAGATACGCAGTATTTT. Translated: CASSLEAIDTQYF. This rearrangement joins TRBV7-9 to TRBJ2-3, with D unclear. From germline, CDR1 is SEHNR and CDR2 FQNEAQ (reference sequence). The CDR3 consists of 13 residues. V lost 1 base to trimming and J lost 5 bases, with 7 bases between them. The variable domain in full, with the rest retrieved from reference TRBV7-9 and TRBJ2-3, is DTGVSQNPRHKITKRGQNVTFRCDPISEHNRLYWYRQTLGQGPEFLTYFQNEAQLEKSRLLSDRFSAERPKGSFSTLEIQRTEQGDSAMYLCASSLEAIDTQYFGPGTRLTVL.

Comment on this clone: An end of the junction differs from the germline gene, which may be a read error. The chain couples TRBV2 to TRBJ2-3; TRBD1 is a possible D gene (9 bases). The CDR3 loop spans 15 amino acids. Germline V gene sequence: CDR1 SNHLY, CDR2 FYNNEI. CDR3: CVTLSGGQGTGTQYF. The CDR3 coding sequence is TGTGTCACACTGAGCGGGGGACAGGGAACAGGTACGCAGTATTTT.

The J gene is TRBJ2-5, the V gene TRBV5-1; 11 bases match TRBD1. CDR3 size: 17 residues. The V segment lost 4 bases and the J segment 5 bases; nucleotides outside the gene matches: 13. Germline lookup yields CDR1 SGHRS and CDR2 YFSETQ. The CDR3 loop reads CASSPGQGALLTETQYF. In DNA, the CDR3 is TGCGCCAGCAGCCCCGGACAGGGGGCGCTTTTGACGGAGACCCAGTACTTC.

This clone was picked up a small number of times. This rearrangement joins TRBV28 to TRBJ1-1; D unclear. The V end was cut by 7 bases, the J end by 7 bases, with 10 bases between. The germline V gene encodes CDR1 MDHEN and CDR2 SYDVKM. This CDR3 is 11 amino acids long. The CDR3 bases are TGTGCCAGCACAACAGCCATTGAAGCTTTCTTT. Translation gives CASTTAIEAFF.

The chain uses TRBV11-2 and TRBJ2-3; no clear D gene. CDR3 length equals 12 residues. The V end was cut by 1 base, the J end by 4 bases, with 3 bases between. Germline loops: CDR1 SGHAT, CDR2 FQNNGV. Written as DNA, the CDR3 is TGTGCCAGCAGCTTAGCCCCAGATACGCAGTATTTT. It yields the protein CASSLAPDTQYF.

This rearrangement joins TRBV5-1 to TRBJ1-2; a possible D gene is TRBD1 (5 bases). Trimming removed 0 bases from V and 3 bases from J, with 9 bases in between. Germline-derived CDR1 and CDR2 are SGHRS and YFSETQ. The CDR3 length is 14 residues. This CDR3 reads CASSLEGADYGYTF. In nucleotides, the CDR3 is TGCGCCAGCAGCTTGGAAGGGGCAGACTATGGCTACACCTTC.

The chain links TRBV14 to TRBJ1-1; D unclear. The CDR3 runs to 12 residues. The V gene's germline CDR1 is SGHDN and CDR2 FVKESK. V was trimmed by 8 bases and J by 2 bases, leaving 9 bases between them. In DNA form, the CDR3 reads TGTGCCAGCGGCTACGGAAACACTGAAGCTTTCTTT. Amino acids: CASGYGNTEAFF.

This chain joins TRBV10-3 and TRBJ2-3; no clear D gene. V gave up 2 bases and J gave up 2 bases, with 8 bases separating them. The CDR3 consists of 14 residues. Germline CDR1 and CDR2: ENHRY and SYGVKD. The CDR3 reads CAISEIADTDTQYF. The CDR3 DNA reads TGTGCCATCAGTGAGATTGCGGACACAGATACGCAGTATTTT.

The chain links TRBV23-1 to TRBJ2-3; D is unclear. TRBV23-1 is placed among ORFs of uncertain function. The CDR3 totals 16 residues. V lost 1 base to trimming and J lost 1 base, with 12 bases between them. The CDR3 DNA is TGCGCCAGCAGTCAATTGATCAAGGATTGCACAGATACGCAGTATTTT. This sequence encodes CASSQLIKDCTDTQYF.